The 9 T cell receptor beta chains reported below all come from one sample, sequenced in a study of molecular identifiers for immune sequencing clone quantification. One entry per CDR3 protein results from TCRdb running MiXCR on the PCR reads. The data show 400,000 to 600,000 distinct CDR3 sequences, under 30% seen once. Sequenced material: naive CD8+ T cells from blood, with Jurkat cell RNA spiked in. Subset defined: FACS-sorted CD8+CD4-CCR7+CD45RA+ naive T cells. These receptors all come from a human donor in good health. Some libraries in this study had Jurkat cell RNA spiked in.

Turning to this clonotype: The junction departs from the called germline gene at one end, perhaps through a read error. This chain uses TRBV2 with TRBJ1-1, with D unclear. CDR3 length: 13 amino acids. Germline V lookup: CDR1 SNHLY, CDR2 FYNNEI. CDR3 region: CASCERANTEAVF. As DNA, the CDR3 is TGTGCCAGCTGCGAGCGGGCCAACACTGAAGCTGTCTTT.

This clonotype was recorded a few times. The rearrangement joins TRBV2 to TRBJ1-5; D possibly corresponds to TRBD1 (5 bases). The CDR3 covers 15 residues. Germline CDR1 and CDR2: SNHLY and FYNNEI. V shed 2 bases and J shed 7 bases, with 15 bases lying between them. Written as DNA, the CDR3 is TGTGCCAGCAGTGAATCCCAGGGTCTGGACCAGCCCCAGCATTTT. It is translated as CASSESQGLDQPQHF.

This clonotype was observed a few times. The chain links TRBV7-9 to TRBJ1-2, with D possibly TRBD1 on 6 matching bases. The V gene lost 3 bases and the J gene lost 2 bases, with 10 bases spanning the gap. Germline lookup yields CDR1 SEHNR and CDR2 FQNEAQ (reference sequence). This CDR3 is 14 amino acids long. CDR3 residues: CASSLVGGNYGYTF. For the CDR3, the DNA is TGTGCCAGCAGCTTGGTGGGGGGCAACTATGGCTACACCTTC.

Notes on this clonotype: This may stem from a read error, because a much larger clone lies one nucleotide away. This chain links TRBV4-1 with TRBJ1-1; D not certain. CDR3 length: 13 residues. The germline V gene has CDR1 MGHRA and CDR2 YSYEKL. CDR3 amino acids: CASSQGSSTAAFF. CDR3 DNA: TGCGCCAGCAGCCAGGGGAGTTCCACTGCAGCTTTCTTT.

This clonotype was recorded a few times. The chain is built from TRBV29-1 and TRBJ2-7; tentative D call: TRBD2 (7 bases). This CDR3 has 13 residues. Germline assignment: CDR1 SQVTM and CDR2 ANQGSEA. In DNA, the CDR3 is TGCAAATGGGGGGGGGGCGCTCCCTACGAGCAGTACTTC. Its translation is CKWGGGAPYEQYF.

This clonotype was counted at least ten times. The chain combines TRBV29-1 with TRBJ1-1; D is undetermined. This CDR3 is built from 14 residues. With 7 bases removed from V and 0 bases from J, the gap between germline ends came to 15 bases. Germline CDR1 reads SQVTM; CDR2 reads ANQGSEA. CDR3 sequence (DNA): TGCAGCGCCGACGGACTCAGCATGAACACTGAAGCTTTCTTT. It encodes CSADGLSMNTEAFF.

This clonotype was picked up a small number of times. V gene TRBV3-2 combines with J gene TRBJ1-4. TRBV3-2 constitutes a pseudogene. The CDR3 runs to 16 residues. CDR3 sequence: CASSQDLAGTNEKLFF. As DNA, the CDR3 is TGTGCCAGCAGCCAAGATCTGGCAGGAACTAATGAAAAACTGTTTTTT.

The rearrangement links TRBV13 to TRBJ1-5; TRBD1 agrees at 9 bases. V was pared by 0 bases and J by 3 bases, with 3 bases of the junction left unmatched. There are 16 residues in the CDR3. Germline V gene lookup returns CDR1 PRHDT and CDR2 FYEKMQ (reference sequence). CDR3 in amino acids: CASSLGGQGFNQPQHF. CDR3 coding DNA: TGTGCCAGCAGCTTAGGGGGACAGGGTTTCAATCAGCCCCAGCATTTT.

The sample holds a few counts of this clonotype. This chain connects TRBV5-6 to TRBJ1-1; D might be TRBD1 (6 bases). This CDR3 has 15 residues. The germline gives CDR1 SGHDT, CDR2 YYEEEE. Trimming stripped 4 bases from V and 0 bases from J, with 13 bases between. Here the CDR3 DNA reads TGTGCCAGCAGCCTACGGGGGCACCTGAACACTGAAGCTTTCTTT. Amino acid sequence: CASSLRGHLNTEAFF.